Listed below are T cell receptor beta chains from one sample, sequenced in a study of T cell responses to AZD1222 COVID-19 vaccine. Libraries were prepared by immunoSEQ multiplex PCR; TCRdb keeps only in-frame clonotypes and omits some of them. The sample lists about 120,000 clones; about nine tenths were seen once. The sample in question was peripheral blood, obtained 28 days after the second dose of the MenACWY control vaccine. These receptors came from an adult who received the MenACWY meningococcal vaccine as a control. The CDR3 runs from the conserved cysteine through the conserved F or W. D genes are given only for firm matches. Clone size is shown for a subset of rows, as once, few, many or a class of expanded clone.

>TRBJ1-4|TRBV6-5|TRBD1|once
TGTGCCAGCAGGGACGGGACAGCAACTAATGAAAAACTGTTTTTT
CASRDGTATNEKLFF
>TRBJ1-2|TRBV5-1|TRBD1|NA
TGCGCCAGCAGCTCCGGACAGGGCAACTATGGCTACACCTTC
CASSSGQGNYGYTF
>TRBJ1-2|TRBV2|TRBD1|NA
TGTGCCAGCGTGACCGGGACAGAAGTTTATGGCTACACCTTC
CASVTGTEVYGYTF
>TRBJ1-2|TRBV27|TRBD1|NA
TGTGCCAGCAGTCGGACGGGACAGGCCACTAACTATGGCTACACCTTC
CASSRTGQATNYGYTF
>TRBJ1-5|TRBV28|TRBD1|NA
TGTGCCAGTCACCTTACAGGGGTCAATCAGCCCCAGCATTTT
CASHLTGVNQPQHF
>TRBJ2-7|TRBV28|NA|NA
TGTGCCAGCAGTTTACCCCTGTACGAGCAGTACTTC
CASSLPLYEQYF
>TRBJ1-4|TRBV7-9|TRBD1|NA
TGTGCCAGCACCTTAAAGAGGACAGGGGAGGATGAAAAACTGTTTTTT
CASTLKRTGEDEKLFF
>TRBJ1-2|TRBV5-5|NA|NA
TGTGCCAGCAGCCTAAGGACAGACAGCTATGGCTACACCTTC
CASSLRTDSYGYTF
>TRBJ2-1|TRBV7-3|NA|NA
TGTGCCAGCAGCCCAGACCAGGGTGATGAGCAGTTCTTC
CASSPDQGDEQFF
>TRBJ1-5|TRBV6-6|NA|NA
TGTGCCAGCAGTTACCCAACAGACACTAGCAATCAGCCCCAGCATTTT
CASSYPTDTSNQPQHF
>TRBJ2-1|TRBV4-1|TRBD2|NA
TGCGCCAGCAGCTCCGGGACTACGTCCTACAATGAGCAGTTCTTC
CASSSGTTSYNEQFF
>TRBJ1-1|TRBV3-1/TRBV3-2|NA|NA
TGTGCCAGCAGCCAAACAAGGGGATCTGAAGCTTTCTTT
CASSQTRGSEAFF
>TRBJ2-1|TRBV28|TRBD2|once
TGTGCCAGCAGTGAAATTGGGCTAGCGGAAAGCTCCTACAATGAGCAGTTCTTC
CASSEIGLAESSYNEQFF
>TRBJ2-5|TRBV2|TRBD1|NA
TGTGCCAGCAGTGCGGGACAGGGTCTTGAGACCCAGTACTTC
CASSAGQGLETQYF
>TRBJ2-7|TRBV5-4|TRBD2|NA
TGTGCCAGCAGCTTGGGACTAGCGGAGCGCGAGCAGTACTTC
CASSLGLAEREQYF
>TRBJ2-3|TRBV6-2/TRBV6-3|NA|once
TGTGCCAGCAGTCGAGTTTTGGGCACAGATACGCAGTATTTT
CASSRVLGTDTQYF
>TRBJ2-6|TRBV2|NA|NA
TGTGCCAGCAGTGTTGCTACAGGGCCCTCTGGGGCCAACGTCCTGACTTTC
CASSVATGPSGANVLTF
>TRBJ1-2|TRBV10-1|NA|NA
TGCGCCAGCAGTGAGTCCTCGAGGGCAGGGAAGCATGGCTACACCTTC
CASSESSRAGKHGYTF
>TRBJ2-5|TRBV7-8|NA|NA
TGTGCCAGCAGCTTATCGGTGTACCAAGAGACCCAGTACTTC
CASSLSVYQETQYF
>TRBJ1-6|TRBV3-1/TRBV3-2|NA|few
TGTGCCAGCAGCCAGCTCCCGGGACGGGATAATTCACCCCTCCACTTT
CASSQLPGRDNSPLHF
>TRBJ2-2|TRBV5-1|TRBD2|NA
TGCGCCAGCAGCCATAGCGGGGCGAACACCGGGGAGCTGTTTTTT
CASSHSGANTGELFF
>TRBJ2-1|TRBV3-1/TRBV3-2|TRBD2|NA
TGTGCCAGCAGCCCATCCCTAGCGGGAGGACAGAATGAGCAGTTCTTC
CASSPSLAGGQNEQFF
>TRBJ1-2|TRBV27|TRBD1|NA
TGTGCCAGCAGTTTAGTTCATCGGACAGGGGCTGGCTACACCTTC
CASSLVHRTGAGYTF
>TRBJ1-3|TRBV5-5|NA|NA
TGTGCCAGCAGCTTGGACAGCCACTCTGGAAACACCATATATTTT
CASSLDSHSGNTIYF
>TRBJ1-1|TRBV6-5|TRBD1|NA
TGTGCCAGCAGCGAGGGACAGCTGAACACTGAAGCTTTCTTT
CASSEGQLNTEAFF
>TRBJ2-2|TRBV29-1|NA|NA
TGCAGCGTTGAAGGTCAGGGATACGGGGAGCTGTTTTTT
CSVEGQGYGELFF
>TRBJ1-4|TRBV6-5|TRBD1|NA
TGTGCCAGCAGTTACCAGGGGGCGGTTAATGAAAAACTGTTTTTT
CASSYQGAVNEKLFF
>TRBJ2-5|TRBV2|NA|NA
TGTGCCAGCAGTGAGGGGGGCAGTCAAGAGACCCAGTACTTC
CASSEGGSQETQYF
>TRBJ2-1|TRBV6-5|NA|NA
TGTGCCAGCAGTTACTCAAGGGAGCTGAACTACAATGAGCAGTTCTTC
CASSYSRELNYNEQFF
>TRBJ1-5|TRBV9|NA|NA
TGTGCCAGCAGCCCCAATACAGGGCCTAATCAGCCCCAGCATTTT
CASSPNTGPNQPQHF
>TRBJ1-2|TRBV28|TRBD1|few
TGTGCCAGCAGTTTTGAACAGGGGTATGACTATGGCTACACCTTC
CASSFEQGYDYGYTF
>TRBJ2-7|TRBV11-2|NA|NA
TGTGCCAGCAGCTTAGGAGGGTGGGCCTACGAGCAGTACTTC
CASSLGGWAYEQYF
>TRBJ2-4|TRBV13|NA|NA
TGTGCCAGCAGACTCTCACGGGGGGCGCAAAACATTCAGTACTTC
CASRLSRGAQNIQYF
>TRBJ2-5|TRBV11-2|TRBD2|NA
TGTGCCAGCAGCTTAGATGAGACTAGCGGGAGGCCCGACCAAGAGACCCAGTACTTC
CASSLDETSGRPDQETQYF
>TRBJ1-4|TRBV30|NA|NA
TGTGCCTGGAGTGTTAGACGGGATAATGAAAAACTGTTTTTT
CAWSVRRDNEKLFF
>TRBJ2-7|TRBV5-6|TRBD2|NA
TGTGCCAGCAGCTTGAGCGGGGGGCGACTCGGCTACGAGCAGTACTTC
CASSLSGGRLGYEQYF
>TRBJ1-2|TRBV7-5|NA|NA
TGTGTCAGAAGCCCCGTCAAATTTCCTGGCTACACCTTC
CVRSPVKFPGYTF
>TRBJ1-6|TRBV29-1|TRBD1|few
TGCAGCGTTGATAGAGGGGACAGGGACAGCTCCTATAATTCACCCCTCCACTTT
CSVDRGDRDSSYNSPLHF
>TRBJ2-3|TRBV6-4|NA|NA
TGTGCCAGCAGTGACTTGGGCAGGGAGGCAGATACGCAGTATTTT
CASSDLGREADTQYF
>TRBJ1-5|TRBV3-1/TRBV3-2|NA|NA
TGTGCCAGCAGCCAAGATGGGGGCGTCAATCAGCCCCAGCATTTT
CASSQDGGVNQPQHF
>TRBJ2-1|TRBV28|TRBD1|NA
TGTGCCAGCAGTTTCACGGGACAGGGGGCGCAAAATGAGCAGTTCTTC
CASSFTGQGAQNEQFF